This T cell receptor beta chain was sequenced in a study of regulatory T cells in long-lasting Graves disease. CDR3 regions were amplified by Arm-PCR using iRepertoire HTBI primers to build TCR beta libraries. Via MiXCR, TCRdb re-called the multiplex PCR reads, giving one row per CDR3 protein. The sample records approximately 440,000 distinct CDR3 sequences, around 15% being singletons. The germline gives CDR1 DFQATT, CDR2 SNEGSKA (reference sequence). The CDR3 has 15 amino acids. The V gene lost 2 bases and the J gene lost 4 bases, with 17 bases spanning the gap. The time point: newly diagnosed GD, antithyroid drugs for less than 3 months. Making the TCR library involved RNA that had been extracted from PBMCs. These data were also filed under a second study, of T cells in Graves' hyperthyroidism and ophthalmopathy.

The chain couples TRBV20-1 to TRBJ1-1; D is possibly TRBD1 (5 bases). Material: peripheral blood mononuclear cells (PBMCs), obtained at new diagnosis, from a patient treated with antithyroid drugs. The sequence derives from a man aged 35 to 55 with Graves disease. CDR3 sequence: CSARPTGGGPTEAFF. The DNA of the CDR3 is TGCAGTGCTAGACCTACGGGGGGGGGACCCACTGAAGCTTTCTTT.